Here is one TCR beta chain with its context. What it recognizes is unknown. The CDR3 has 11 residues. Germline V CDR1 and CDR2: SQVTM, ANQGSEA. With 5 bases removed from V and 8 bases from J, the gap between germline ends came to 10 bases. This sample stems from a study of human T cells and chemical hapten exposure. Study-level information: All through the approximately 22-week study, the scalp of each patient received diphenylcyclopropenone doses weekly. DPC 0.01% went on the upper back by patch test, with reading at 6 days. Variation in per-sample TCR yields came mainly from small pooled library volume differences. Overall study findings and caveats: Expanded TCRs were compared with controls, and the expanded TCRs formed significantly more large CDR3 similarity clusters.

This sample's treatment: therapeutic diphenylcyclopropenone sensitization with weekly scalp DPC. Separate cDNA molecules received unique molecular identifiers, which the library attached to them. TCRdb passed the reads through MiXCR, listing each CDR3 protein once. In the table there are over 4,500 distinct CDR3 sequences, less than 65% of which are singletons. The source is an adult with alopecia areata. Some clones in this sample may be carry-over from other donors' samples. This table probably holds off-target reads from a library built for another chain. This specimen was whole blood, taken before DPC sensitization or 2, 6, or about 24 weeks after (not recorded which). The chain joins TRBV29-1 to TRBJ2-4; D is undetermined. Here the CDR3 DNA reads TGCAGCGTTCGCCCCGGAGACATTCAGTACTTC. Translation gives CSVRPGDIQYF.